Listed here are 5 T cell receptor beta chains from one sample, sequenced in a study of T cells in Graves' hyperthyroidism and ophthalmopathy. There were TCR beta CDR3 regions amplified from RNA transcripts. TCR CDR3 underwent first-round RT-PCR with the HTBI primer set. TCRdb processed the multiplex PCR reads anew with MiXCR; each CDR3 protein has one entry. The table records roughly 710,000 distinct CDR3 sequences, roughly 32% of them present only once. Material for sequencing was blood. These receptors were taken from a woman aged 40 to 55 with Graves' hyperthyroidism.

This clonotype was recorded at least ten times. The CDR3 DNA follows: TGCGCCAGCAGTGTCGCAGGTGCCTACGAGCAGTACTTC. This encodes CASSVAGAYEQYF. This chain joins TRBV10-2 and TRBJ2-7; no clear D gene. Deletions cut 4 bases from V and 2 bases from J, with 9 bases between. The germline V gene encodes CDR1 WSHSY and CDR2 SAAADI. This CDR3 is built from 13 residues.

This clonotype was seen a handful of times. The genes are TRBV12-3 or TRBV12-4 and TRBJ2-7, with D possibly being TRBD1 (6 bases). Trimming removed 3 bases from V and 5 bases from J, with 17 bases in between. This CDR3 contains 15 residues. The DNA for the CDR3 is TGTGCCAGCAGTTTGTCTTGGCAGGGGATTCACGAGCAGTACTTC. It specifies CASSLSWQGIHEQYF.

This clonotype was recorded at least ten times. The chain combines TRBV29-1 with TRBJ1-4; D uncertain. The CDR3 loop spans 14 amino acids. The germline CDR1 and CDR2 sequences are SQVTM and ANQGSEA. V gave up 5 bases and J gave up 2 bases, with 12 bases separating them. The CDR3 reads CSVTSEATNEKLFF. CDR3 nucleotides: TGCAGCGTTACTAGCGAGGCTACTAATGAAAAACTGTTTTTT.

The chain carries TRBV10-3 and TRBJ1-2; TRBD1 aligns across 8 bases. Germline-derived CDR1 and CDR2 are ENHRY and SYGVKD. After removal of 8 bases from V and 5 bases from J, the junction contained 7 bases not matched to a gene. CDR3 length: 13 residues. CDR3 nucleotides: TGTGCCATCCAATCAGGGGGCGAGTATGGCTACACCTTC. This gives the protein CAIQSGGEYGYTF.

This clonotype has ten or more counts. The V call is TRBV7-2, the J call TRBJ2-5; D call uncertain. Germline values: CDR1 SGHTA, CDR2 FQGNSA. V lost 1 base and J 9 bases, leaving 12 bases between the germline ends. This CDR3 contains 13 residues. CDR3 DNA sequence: TGTGCCAGCAGCTTAGTAGTCAGAGTGGCCCAGTACTTC. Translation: CASSLVVRVAQYF.